A single sample gave rise to the 4 T cell receptor beta chains below, sequenced in a study of blood T cell repertoires in COVID-19. Assay: immunoSEQ multiplex PCR; the TCRdb copy retains only in-frame clones and omits some. The profile shows roughly 170,000 clones, approximately 86% of them singletons. The material sequenced was peripheral blood. Receptors were obtained from a man in his forties or fifties with active or convalescent COVID-19.

The chain links TRBV25-1 to TRBJ2-3; D is unresolved. Germline loops: CDR1 MGHDK, CDR2 SYGVNS. The CDR3 length is 13 residues. The V gene lost 4 bases and the J gene lost 3 bases, with 8 bases spanning the gap. CDR3 sequence reads: CASSGRVTDTQYF. DNA of the CDR3: TGTGCCAGCAGTGGACGGGTAACAGATACGCAGTATTTT.

This clone was picked up one time. This sequence joins TRBV5-8 and TRBJ1-1, with TRBD1 matching 7 bases. The CDR3 length is 15 residues. Germline V CDR1 and CDR2: SGHTS, YDEGEE. The ends lost 2 bases at V and 7 bases at J; junction bases unmatched: 11. CDR3 amino acids: CASSFPGQTLYEAFF. In nucleotides, the CDR3 is TGTGCCAGCAGCTTCCCGGGACAGACCCTATATGAAGCTTTCTTT.

CDR3 coding DNA: TGCAGCGCCTTCAGGAACACCGGGGAGCTGTTTTTT. Translated: CSAFRNTGELFF. The chain combines TRBV29-1 with TRBJ2-2; unclear D gene. Trimming cost V 7 bases and J 1 base, with 7 bases left between them. This CDR3 spans 12 amino acids. Germline V CDR1 and CDR2: SQVTM, ANQGSEA.

This clone has just a few counts. V is TRBV7-3 and J is TRBJ2-2; D gene ambiguous. Looked up from germline, CDR1 is SGHTA and CDR2 is FQGTGA. This CDR3 is built from 15 residues. Deletions cut 0 bases from V and 4 bases from J, with 9 bases between. The CDR3 DNA follows: TGTGCCAGCAGCTTAACTACGACTTTCACCGGGGAGCTGTTTTTT. Translation: CASSLTTTFTGELFF.